The 24 T cell receptor beta chains given below trace back to one sample, sequenced in a study of cytomegalovirus exposure and HLA in healthy donors. Use of 60 Vbeta and 13 Jbeta primers characterized the PCR. Sequencing used immunoSEQ multiplex PCR; TCRdb keeps in-frame clones, though not all of them. The specimen's table records about 41,000 clones. The sequenced material came from PBMCs. The receptors come from a man aged 25 to 45 in good health and CMV-seronegative.

This chain joins TRBV6-1 and TRBJ1-2, with a weak D call TRBD1 (5 bases). This CDR3 contains 15 residues. The V gene lost 4 bases and the J gene lost 4 bases, with 16 bases spanning the gap. The germline CDR1 and CDR2 sequences are MNHNS and SASEGT. This chain's CDR3 is CASSGRGASLYGYTF. The CDR3 DNA is TGTGCCAGCAGTGGTCGTGGGGCGAGCCTCTATGGCTACACCTTC.

The chain employs TRBV6-5 and TRBJ2-7, with D maybe TRBD1 (5 bases). From germline, CDR1 is MNHEY and CDR2 SVGAGI. The length of the CDR3 is 14 residues. Trimming pared 2 bases from V and 7 bases from J, leaving 15 bases between. The CDR3 spells CASSYGKGVREQYF. For the CDR3, the DNA is TGTGCCAGCAGTTACGGGAAAGGGGTGCGTGAGCAGTACTTC.

V usage is TRBV5-4 and J usage is TRBJ1-4; D call uncertain. The V and J ends lost 1 base and 7 bases respectively, with 5 bases between them. This CDR3 contains 12 residues. CDR1 and CDR2 from the germline V gene are SGHNT and YYREEE (reference sequence). For the CDR3, the DNA is TGTGCCAGCAGCTTGCCGCGTGAAAAACTGTTTTTT. Translation gives CASSLPREKLFF.

This chain joins TRBV27 and TRBJ2-5; 9 nucleotides align to TRBD2. Germline V gene data show CDR1 as MNHEY and CDR2 as SMNVEV (reference sequence). Trimming cost V 2 bases and J 7 bases; bases outside gene matches: 11. The length of the CDR3 is 16 residues. The DNA for the CDR3 is TGTGCCAGCAGTTTAGGGGCTAGCGGGATTTTAGGGACCCAGTACTTC. This encodes CASSLGASGILGTQYF.

The chain uses TRBV6-5 and TRBJ2-3; 7 positions match TRBD1. Trimming at V came to 7 bases and at J to 4 bases, leaving 11 bases not matched to a gene. CDR3 length: 15 residues. Germline-derived CDR1 and CDR2 are MNHEY and SVGAGI. CDR3 bases: TGTGCCAGCAAGAAAGGGACAGTGAGCTCAGATACGCAGTATTTT. The encoded protein is CASKKGTVSSDTQYF.

This sequence joins TRBV19 and TRBJ1-1; no clear D. The CDR3 extends over 17 amino acids. Germline V gene data show CDR1 as LNHDA and CDR2 as SQIVND (reference sequence). Trimming removed 4 bases from V and 1 base from J, with 19 bases in between. The CDR3 DNA sequence: TGTGCCAGTAGTAGTGGGCGCTTTAGGCGGGGGAACACTGAAGCTTTCTTT. This codes for CASSSGRFRRGNTEAFF. Looking up the rest from reference TRBV19 and TRBJ1-1 gives the full variable domain: DGGITQSPKYLFRKEGQNVTLSCEQNLNHDAMYWYRQDPGQGLRLIYYSQIVNDFQKGDIAEGYSVSREKKESFPLTVTSAQKNPTAFYLCASSSGRFRRGNTEAFFGQGTRLTVV.

This rearrangement joins TRBV30 to TRBJ2-7; 7 bases line up with TRBD2. Germline values: CDR1 GTSNPN, CDR2 SVGIG (reference sequence). Losses at the gene ends were 0 bases for V and 4 bases for J; bases not matched to a gene: 0. The CDR3 is made up of 12 amino acids. The CDR3 nucleotides read TGTGCCTGGAGTGTGGGGGGGTACGAGCAGTACTTC. As protein: CAWSVGGYEQYF.

The chain links TRBV6-1 to TRBJ1-1; the match to TRBD1 covers 10 bases. The CDR3 contains 17 residues. After removal of 3 bases from V and 4 bases from J, the junction contained 11 bases not matched to a gene. Germline V gene lookup returns CDR1 MNHNS and CDR2 SASEGT. The DNA of the CDR3 is TGTGCCAGCAGTGACCTACCCCTAGACAGGGGGCCCACTGAAGCTTTCTTT. Translated, it gives CASSDLPLDRGPTEAFF.

The chain combines TRBV18 with TRBJ1-1, with D possibly being TRBD1 (5 bases). CDR3 length: 14 amino acids. V was cut by 4 bases and J by 5 bases, with 14 bases left in between. The V gene's germline CDR1 is KGHSH and CDR2 LQKENI. CDR3 protein: CASSLKQGRTEAFF. The CDR3 nucleotides are TGTGCCAGCTCACTAAAGCAGGGTCGGACTGAAGCTTTCTTT.

This chain links TRBV11-2 with TRBJ2-3; tentatively, D is TRBD1 (5 bases). The CDR3 is 15 amino acids. Germline V gene sequence: CDR1 SGHAT, CDR2 FQNNGV. The germline V and J ends were trimmed by 2 bases and 3 bases, with 12 bases remaining between them. The CDR3 DNA reads TGTGCCAGCAGCTTACAGGGATTACGGACAGATACGCAGTATTTT. This gives the protein CASSLQGLRTDTQYF.

Here the CDR3 reads CASSEGSGRGETQYF. As DNA, the CDR3 is TGTGCCAGCAGTGAAGGCTCGGGGAGGGGAGAGACCCAGTACTTC. The gene calls are TRBV6-1 and TRBJ2-5; TRBD2 aligns across 7 bases. This CDR3 comprises 15 residues. CDR1 is MNHNS and CDR2 is SASEGT in the germline V gene. After removal of 1 base from V and 4 bases from J, the junction contained 6 bases not matched to a gene.

The chain combines TRBV10-3 with TRBJ2-7; TRBD1 might be the D (6 bases). There are 15 residues in the CDR3. V was clipped by 6 bases and J by 4 bases, with 19 bases between them. Germline CDR1 is ENHRY and CDR2 is SYGVKD. The CDR3 is CAISPGTGMAYEQYF. In nucleotides, the CDR3 is TGTGCCATCAGCCCCGGTACAGGGATGGCATACGAGCAGTACTTC.

The chain carries TRBV4-3 and TRBJ1-1, with D perhaps matching TRBD1 (5 bases). V lost 3 bases and J lost 1, with 15 bases in between. CDR1 is LGHNA and CDR2 is YSLEER in the germline V gene. The CDR3 extends over 16 amino acids. In DNA, the CDR3 is TGCGCCAGCAGCCATGACCCGGCCACAGGGAACACTGAAGCTTTCTTT. It translates to CASSHDPATGNTEAFF.

CDR3 DNA: TGTGCCAGCAGCTACTCCCGGGAGCAGTACTTC. Its translation is CASSYSREQYF. J is TRBJ2-7 and V is TRBV13; no definite D call. Germline V CDR1 and CDR2: PRHDT, FYEKMQ (reference sequence). Deletions cut 4 bases from V and 7 bases from J, with 8 bases between. The CDR3 runs to 11 residues.

V gene TRBV6-1 combines with J gene TRBJ1-1; TRBD1 aligns across 9 bases. V dropped 7 bases and J dropped 2; count of bases not matched to a gene: 5. CDR1 and CDR2 from the germline V gene are MNHNS and SASEGT. This CDR3 has 14 amino acids. The CDR3 sequence: CASTPDRGNTEAFF. CDR3 sequence (DNA): TGTGCCAGCACCCCGGACAGGGGAAACACTGAAGCTTTCTTT.

The V call is TRBV7-8, the J call TRBJ2-5; 8 bases are a match to TRBD2. The CDR3 has 15 amino acids. The V gene end was trimmed by 5 bases and the J gene end by 5 bases; junction bases not matched to a gene: 10. Per the germline V gene, CDR1 is SGHVS and CDR2 is FQNEAQ. The CDR3 sequence: CASSGTRGGYETQYF. The CDR3 DNA reads TGTGCCAGCAGCGGGACTAGAGGGGGTTATGAGACCCAGTACTTC.

The chain employs TRBV10-1 and TRBJ2-3, with 9 bases aligning to TRBD1. The V and J ends lost 6 bases and 2 bases, in that order; junction bases with no gene match: 3. Germline V gene lookup returns CDR1 WNHNN and CDR2 SYGVQD (reference sequence). The CDR3 spans 14 residues. The CDR3 spells CASRGQGVTDTQYF. CDR3 sequence (DNA): TGCGCCAGCAGGGGACAGGGTGTCACAGATACGCAGTATTTT.

The chain recombines TRBV6-5 with TRBJ1-2, with 10 positions matching TRBD1. Per germline, CDR1 MNHEY and CDR2 SVGAGI. The trim removed 5 bases at V and 7 bases at J, leaving 10 bases unmatched. The CDR3 spans 15 residues. This CDR3 is CASSVPDRGLRGYTF. DNA for the CDR3: TGTGCCAGCAGTGTGCCCGACAGGGGGCTTCGTGGCTACACCTTC.

The V gene is TRBV20-1, the J gene TRBJ1-1, with 7 bases lining up with TRBD1. CDR3 size: 11 residues. Germline loops: CDR1 DFQATT, CDR2 SNEGSKA (reference sequence). Trimming at V came to 5 bases and at J to 9 bases, leaving 6 bases not matched to a gene. The CDR3 region is CSAGGTVQAFF. Here the CDR3 DNA reads TGCAGTGCTGGAGGGACAGTCCAAGCTTTCTTT.

This sequence joins TRBV5-1 and TRBJ2-7; D is possibly TRBD1 (5 bases). CDR1 and CDR2 from the germline V gene are SGHRS and YFSETQ. The CDR3 has 14 amino acids. V shed 0 bases and J shed 4 bases, with 11 bases lying between them. The CDR3 loop is CASSLVQGSYEQYF. DNA of the CDR3: TGCGCCAGCAGCTTGGTGCAGGGTTCGTACGAGCAGTACTTC.

This chain joins TRBV18 and TRBJ1-1, with a weak D call TRBD1 (5 bases). This CDR3 is built from 17 residues. The V and J ends lost 3 bases and 0 bases respectively, with 17 bases between them. Germline loops: CDR1 KGHSH, CDR2 LQKENI. This chain's CDR3 is CASSPVLAGSMNTEAFF. The DNA for the CDR3 is TGTGCCAGCTCACCGGTCCTGGCAGGGTCCATGAACACTGAAGCTTTCTTT.

V and J are TRBV6-4 and TRBJ1-1; 9 bases align to TRBD1. V was clipped by 5 bases and J by 7 bases; unmatched bases: 11. CDR1 and CDR2 from the germline V gene are MRHNA and SNTAGT. The CDR3 sequence is 15 residues long. CDR3 loop: CASSNAGTGIREAFF. DNA for the CDR3: TGTGCCAGCAGTAACGCCGGGACAGGGATACGTGAAGCTTTCTTT.

The V call is TRBV5-1, the J call TRBJ1-2; possible D gene TRBD1, 5 bases. Germline-derived CDR1 and CDR2 are SGHRS and YFSETQ. Trimming took off 2 bases at V and 2 bases at J, with 7 bases between the two ends. This CDR3 contains 13 residues. The CDR3 is CASSLRQNYGYTF. The CDR3 nucleotides read TGCGCCAGCAGCTTAAGACAGAACTATGGCTACACCTTC.

The V and J genes are TRBV6-1 and TRBJ2-7, with 10 bases lining up with TRBD1. This CDR3 is 14 amino acids long. In germline, CDR1 is MNHNS, CDR2 SASEGT. The J segment lost 4 bases and the V segment lost 7 bases, leaving 7 bases of the junction unmatched. The CDR3 reads CASTPGQGLYEQYF. As DNA, the CDR3 is TGTGCCAGCACCCCGGGACAGGGGCTTTACGAGCAGTACTTC.